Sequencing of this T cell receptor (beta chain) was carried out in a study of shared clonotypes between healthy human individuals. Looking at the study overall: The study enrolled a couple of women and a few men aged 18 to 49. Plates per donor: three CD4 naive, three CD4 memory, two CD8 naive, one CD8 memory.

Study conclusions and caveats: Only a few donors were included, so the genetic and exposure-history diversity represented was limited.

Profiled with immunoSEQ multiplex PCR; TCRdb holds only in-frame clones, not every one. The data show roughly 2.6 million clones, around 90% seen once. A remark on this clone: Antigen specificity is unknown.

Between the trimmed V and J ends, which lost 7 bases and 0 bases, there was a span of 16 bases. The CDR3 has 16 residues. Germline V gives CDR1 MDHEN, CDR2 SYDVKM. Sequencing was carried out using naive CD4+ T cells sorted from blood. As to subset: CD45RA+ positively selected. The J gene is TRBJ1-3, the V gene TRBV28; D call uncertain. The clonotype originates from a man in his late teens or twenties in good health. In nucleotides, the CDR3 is TGTGCCAGCACCGATCCGCCACCGACCTCTGGAAACACCATATATTTT. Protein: CASTDPPPTSGNTIYF.